This T cell receptor (beta chain) is from a study of CD4 T cells in relation to SARS-CoV-2 and coronaviruses. Study in general: The negative reference was HIV-1 Nef peptide pool or peptide-free culture.

This CDR3 has 14 residues. With V trimmed by 6 bases and J by 2 bases, 6 bases remained unmatched. CDR1 is SEHNR, CDR2 FQNEAQ, per germline (reference sequence). Before the COVID-19 pandemic, during about 2011-2019, CD4+ T cells were taken from unexposed donors. After ten to eleven days of culture, CD4+ T cells were isolated. Testing used SARS-CoV-2 S/N and four cold-coronavirus spikes on unexposed-donor CD4+ T cells, cells permitting. Findings of the study overall: Pre-pandemic and post-infection samples never came from the same donor.

A note on this clone: The antigen remains unidentified.

The repertoire was sequenced with immunoSEQ multiplex PCR; TCRdb's copy has only in-frame clones and lacks some. The sample lists tens of thousands of clones; roughly 78% were seen once. The sequenced material came from CD4+ T cells from PBMCs, cultured in vitro. This clonotype was sampled from a human donor in good health. The chain combines TRBV7-9 with TRBJ2-7, with 8 positions matching TRBD1. The CDR3 DNA reads TGTGCCAGCAGTTCCACAGGGGGGACCTACGAGCAGTACTTC. It is translated as CASSSTGGTYEQYF.